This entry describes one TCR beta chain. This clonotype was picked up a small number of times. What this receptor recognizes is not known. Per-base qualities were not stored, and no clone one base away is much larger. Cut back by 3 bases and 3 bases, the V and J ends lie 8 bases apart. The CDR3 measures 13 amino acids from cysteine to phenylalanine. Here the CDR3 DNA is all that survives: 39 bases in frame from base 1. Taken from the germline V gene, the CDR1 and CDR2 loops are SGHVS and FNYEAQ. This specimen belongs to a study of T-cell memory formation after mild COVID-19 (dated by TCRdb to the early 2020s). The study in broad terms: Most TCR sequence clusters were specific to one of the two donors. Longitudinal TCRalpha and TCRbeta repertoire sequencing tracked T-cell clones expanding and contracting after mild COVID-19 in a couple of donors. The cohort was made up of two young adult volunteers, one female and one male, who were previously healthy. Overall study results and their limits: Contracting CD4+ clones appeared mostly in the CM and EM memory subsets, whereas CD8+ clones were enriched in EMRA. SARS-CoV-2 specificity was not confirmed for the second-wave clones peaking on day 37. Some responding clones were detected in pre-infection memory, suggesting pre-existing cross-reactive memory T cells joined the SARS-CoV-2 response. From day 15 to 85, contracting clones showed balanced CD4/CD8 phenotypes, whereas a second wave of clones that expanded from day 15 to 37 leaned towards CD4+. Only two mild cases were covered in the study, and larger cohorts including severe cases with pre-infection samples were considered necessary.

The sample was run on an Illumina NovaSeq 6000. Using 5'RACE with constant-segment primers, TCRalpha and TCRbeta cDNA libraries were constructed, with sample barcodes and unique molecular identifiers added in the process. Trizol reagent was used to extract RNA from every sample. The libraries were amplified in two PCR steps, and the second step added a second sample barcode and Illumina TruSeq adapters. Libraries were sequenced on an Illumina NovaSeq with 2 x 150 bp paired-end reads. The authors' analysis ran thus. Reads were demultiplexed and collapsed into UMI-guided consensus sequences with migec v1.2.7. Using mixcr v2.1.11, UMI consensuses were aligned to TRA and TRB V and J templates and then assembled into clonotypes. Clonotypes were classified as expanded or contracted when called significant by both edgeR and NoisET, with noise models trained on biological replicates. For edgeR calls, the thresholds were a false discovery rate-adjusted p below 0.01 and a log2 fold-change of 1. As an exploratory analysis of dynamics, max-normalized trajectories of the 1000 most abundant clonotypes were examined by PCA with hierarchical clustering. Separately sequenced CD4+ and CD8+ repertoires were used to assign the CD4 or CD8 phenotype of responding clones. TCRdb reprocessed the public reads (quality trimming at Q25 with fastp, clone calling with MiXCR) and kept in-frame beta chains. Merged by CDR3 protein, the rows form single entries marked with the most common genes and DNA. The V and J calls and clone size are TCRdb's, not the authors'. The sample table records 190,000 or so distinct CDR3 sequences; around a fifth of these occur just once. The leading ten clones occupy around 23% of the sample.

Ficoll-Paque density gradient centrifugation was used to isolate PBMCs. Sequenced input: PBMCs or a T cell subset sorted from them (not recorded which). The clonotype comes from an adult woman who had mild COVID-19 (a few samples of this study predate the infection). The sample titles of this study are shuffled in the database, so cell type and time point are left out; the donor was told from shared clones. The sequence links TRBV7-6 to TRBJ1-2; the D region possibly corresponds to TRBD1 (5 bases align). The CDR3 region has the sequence CASSLGVDYGYTF. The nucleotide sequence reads TGTGCCAGCAGCTTGGGGGTCGACTATGGCTACACCTTC.